These T cell receptor beta chains were read from a single sample in a study of beta chain features in type 1 diabetes. Sequencing used immunoSEQ multiplex PCR; TCRdb keeps in-frame clones, though not all of them. The sample yields some 370,000 clones, 8% to 10% seen once. Sequences were obtained from central memory CD4+ T cells from blood. These receptors all stem from a man younger than 40 with type 1 diabetes. Each CDR3 is given with its conserved first and last residue. The D gene is left open where the match is weak. Clone size is not always given. Where it is, it says once, few, many or a class for expanded clones.

v_call	j_call	d_call	clone_size	cdr3_nt	cdr3_aa
TRBV4-3	TRBJ2-7	-	few	TGCGCCAGCAGCCAAGGACACTCTTACGAGCAGTACTTC	CASSQGHSYEQYF
TRBV18	TRBJ1-1	TRBD1	-	TGTGCCAGCTCACCTAGACAGGGGGCGAACACTGAAGCTTTCTTT	CASSPRQGANTEAFF
TRBV9	TRBJ2-1	TRBD2	many	TGTGCCAGCAGCGTAGGTCGACTAGCGGGAGGTGGTTACAATGAGCAGTTCTTC	CASSVGRLAGGGYNEQFF
TRBV5-4	TRBJ1-1	-	few	TGTGCCAGCAGCTTGAAAGGGTTAGAAGCTTTCTTT	CASSLKGLEAFF
TRBV5-6	TRBJ2-5	TRBD2	few	TGTGCCAGCAGCCCGTCGGGGGGAGAGACCCAGTACTTC	CASSPSGGETQYF
TRBV6-6	TRBJ1-2	TRBD1	few	TGTGCCAGCAGATCACAGGGGGACTATGGCTACACCTTC	CASRSQGDYGYTF
TRBV7-2	TRBJ2-5	-	-	TGTGCCAGCAGCTTAGCGCTAGCCGAGACCCAGTACTTC	CASSLALAETQYF
TRBV11-1	TRBJ1-1	-	-	TGTGCCAGCCGAGAGCGTAGGACGAACACTGAAGCTTTCTTT	CASRERRTNTEAFF
TRBV18	TRBJ2-7	TRBD2	many	TGTGCCAGCTCACAAGGACTAGCGGGAGTCGAGCAGTACTTC	CASSQGLAGVEQYF
TRBV10-3	TRBJ2-7	-	-	TGTGCCATCAGTGAACAAGGGGAGAAGCAGTACTTC	CAISEQGEKQYF
TRBV20-1	TRBJ2-7	-	few	TGCAGTGCTTTTACAGGCTACGAGCAGTACTTC	CSAFTGYEQYF
TRBV6-6	TRBJ2-7	-	-	TGTGCCAGCAGTCCCTCCGGGGGCTACGAGCAGTACTTC	CASSPSGGYEQYF
TRBV2	TRBJ2-2	-	-	TGTGCCAGCAGTGAAGACATATACACCGGGGAGCTGTTTTTT	CASSEDIYTGELFF
TRBV7-9	TRBJ1-5	TRBD1	many	TGTGCCAGCAGCTCGGTGACAGGGACTCAGCCCCAGCATTTT	CASSSVTGTQPQHF
TRBV7-9	TRBJ2-5	-	-	TGTGCCAGCAGCCCCAGAAGGGACCCAGGAGAGACCCAGTACTTC	CASSPRRDPGETQYF
TRBV7-2	TRBJ1-1	TRBD1	few	TGTGCCAGCAGCTTCCAGGGGGCAAGCACTGAAGCTTTCTTT	CASSFQGASTEAFF
TRBV10-2	TRBJ2-2	-	few	TGCGCCAGCAGTGAGTTATCGGGTTTCACCGGGGAGCTGTTTTTT	CASSELSGFTGELFF
TRBV7-8	TRBJ2-1	-	many	TGTGCCAGCAGCTTAATAAGCTTTGAGCAGTTCTTC	CASSLISFEQFF
TRBV6-5	TRBJ2-3	TRBD2	-	TGTGCCAGCAGTTACGGCGGGACTAGCGACACAGATACGCAGTATTTT	CASSYGGTSDTDTQYF
TRBV5-8	TRBJ2-2	TRBD1	-	TGTGCCAGCAGCCCCCGGACAGGGGACACCGGGGAGCTGTTTTTT	CASSPRTGDTGELFF
TRBV12-2	TRBJ2-1	-	few	TGTGCAAGTCGCCCAGGACAGGCCTCCTACAATGAGCAGTTCTTC	CASRPGQASYNEQFF
TRBV5-1	TRBJ2-7	-	few	TGCGCCAGCAGCTTGGACCACCCCAACCGGGAGCAGTACTTC	CASSLDHPNREQYF
TRBV2	TRBJ2-5	TRBD2	-	TGTGCCAGCAGTCCCCGACTAGCGGGAGGGCCTAGGCGGGAGCAGTACTTC	CASSPRLAGGPRREQYF
TRBV11-2	TRBJ1-4	-	-	TGTGCCAGCAGTCTCGCTCTACAGGGAACTAATGAAAAACTGTTTTTT	CASSLALQGTNEKLFF
TRBV7-9	TRBJ2-2	-	-	TGTGCCAGCAGCCCCACGTCCGGGGGCAGCGGCACCGGGGAGCTGTTTTTT	CASSPTSGGSGTGELFF
TRBV25-1	TRBJ2-3	TRBD1	-	TGTGCCAGCGAAAGACAGGGAGCCGATGATACGCAGTATTTT	CASERQGADDTQYF
TRBV19	TRBJ1-1	-	few	TGTGCCAGTAGTCCCCGATTCGAGGGCACTGAAGCTTTCTTT	CASSPRFEGTEAFF
TRBV29-1	TRBJ2-7	-	many	TGCAGCGTTACACATCGGGGGAACGAGCAGTACTTC	CSVTHRGNEQYF
TRBV30	TRBJ1-1	TRBD1	many	TGTGCCTGGAGAGGCGGACAGGGTGTCACTGAAGCTTTCTTT	CAWRGGQGVTEAFF
TRBV4-1	TRBJ1-3	-	-	TGCGCCAGCAGCCAAGATCGGGTGTCCTCTGGAAACACCATATATTTT	CASSQDRVSSGNTIYF
TRBV28	TRBJ2-3	-	-	TGTGCCAGCAATTCCCCAAGCCGTGAAGGTTCAGATACGCAGTATTTT	CASNSPSREGSDTQYF
TRBV6-5	TRBJ1-1	-	few	TGTGCCAGCAACGTACAGCCGAACACTGAAGCTTTCTTT	CASNVQPNTEAFF
TRBV6-6	TRBJ2-2	-	-	TGTGCCAGTAGGGGGGGGAGAGGCACCGGGGAGCTGTTTTTT	CASRGGRGTGELFF
TRBV5-1	TRBJ2-2	-	few	TGCGCCAGCACCTCGCGGCGTAACACGAACACCGGGGAGCTGTTTTTT	CASTSRRNTNTGELFF
TRBV28	TRBJ2-6	TRBD1	few	TGTGCCAGCAGTCCTGGGACAGAAAGCTCTGGGGCCAACGTCCTGACTTTC	CASSPGTESSGANVLTF
TRBV7-9	TRBJ2-3	-	-	TGTGCCAGCAGCTCTACCCAGGACTGGAGTAGCACAGATACGCAGTATTTT	CASSSTQDWSSTDTQYF
TRBV5-1	TRBJ2-3	TRBD2	-	TGCGCCAGCAGCTTGGGAGGAGCGGGAGGGTCAGCGGATACGCAGTATTTT	CASSLGGAGGSADTQYF
TRBV18	TRBJ2-7	TRBD1	-	TGTGCCAGCTCACCTCAGGGGGCTGAGCAGTACTTC	CASSPQGAEQYF
TRBV5-4	TRBJ2-7	TRBD2	-	TGTGCCAGCAGCCCGACCTCAGGGACTAGCGTCTTCGAGCAGTACTTC	CASSPTSGTSVFEQYF
TRBV30	TRBJ2-3	-	-	TGTGGGGCAGATACGCAGTATTTT	CGADTQYF
TRBV4-1	TRBJ1-2	-	few	TGCGCCAGCAGCCAAGATTCCAGCGGGGCCTATGGCTACACCTTC	CASSQDSSGAYGYTF
TRBV7-8	TRBJ1-5	-	-	TGTGCCAGCAGCTTAAGGTCGACAGTTAGCAATCAGCCCCAGCATTTT	CASSLRSTVSNQPQHF
TRBV28	TRBJ2-2	-	few	TGTGCCAGCAGAAGGATCGGGGAGCTGTTTTTT	CASRRIGELFF
TRBV19	TRBJ2-1	TRBD2	-	TGTGCCAGTAGTATAGGGCCCCCTAGCGGCCTTTACAATGAGCAGTTCTTC	CASSIGPPSGLYNEQFF
TRBV15	TRBJ1-1	-	-	TGTGCCACCAGCAGAGATCGAGGACGGACGATATCTGAAGCTTTCTTT	CATSRDRGRTISEAFF
TRBV10-3	TRBJ1-1	-	-	TGTGCCATCAGTGAGTCTGGGGGCGACTACACTGAAGCTTTCTTT	CAISESGGDYTEAFF
TRBV6-6	TRBJ1-1	-	-	TGTGCCAGCAGCCCCCGGATGGGGGAAGCTTTCTTT	CASSPRMGEAFF
TRBV5-1	TRBJ1-2	-	few	TGCGCCAGCAGCTTGATTGCGGCTAACTATGGCTACACCTTC	CASSLIAANYGYTF
TRBV2	TRBJ2-3	-	few	TGTGCCAGCAGTGATGTGGGGACCTCCACAGATACGCAGTATTTT	CASSDVGTSTDTQYF
TRBV2	TRBJ1-3	-	-	TGTGCCAGCAGTAGCCTACCCGGGGCCGGAAACACCATATATTTT	CASSSLPGAGNTIYF